These T cell receptor beta chains were read from a single sample in a study of OX40 agonist ivuxolimab in advanced cancers. Here immunoSEQ multiplex PCR was the method, and the copy in TCRdb shows in-frame clones only, minus some. The sample yields roughly 34,000 clones, roughly nine tenths seen once. The source was CD4+ or CD8+ T cells sorted from blood, collected in a trial of the OX40 agonist ivuxolimab. The source is an adult with an advanced solid tumor such as melanoma, head and neck, liver or kidney cancer. Both conserved end residues are part of each CDR3. Each record gives: CDR3 protein, V gene, J gene, CDR3 length.

cdr3_aa: CASSQGAGTDTQYF; v_call: TRBV4-1; j_call: TRBJ2-3; cdr3_length: 14
cdr3_aa: CATSSRDNINIQYF; v_call: TRBV15; j_call: TRBJ2-4; cdr3_length: 14
cdr3_aa: CASSEGQAGNTIYF; v_call: TRBV2; j_call: TRBJ1-3; cdr3_length: 14
cdr3_aa: CASSLAGRGYEQYF; v_call: TRBV7-6; j_call: TRBJ2-7; cdr3_length: 14
cdr3_aa: CASSYSAGNPQETQYF; v_call: TRBV6-5; j_call: TRBJ2-5; cdr3_length: 16
cdr3_aa: CASSLVFSAREQYF; v_call: TRBV5-5; j_call: TRBJ2-7; cdr3_length: 14
cdr3_aa: CASSPTAGLAAYEQYF; v_call: TRBV2; j_call: TRBJ2-7; cdr3_length: 16
cdr3_aa: CASSFGLAGGFQFF; v_call: TRBV5-5; j_call: TRBJ2-1; cdr3_length: 14
cdr3_aa: CASSTRGGWETQYF; v_call: TRBV5-4; j_call: TRBJ2-5; cdr3_length: 14
cdr3_aa: CASSLTRMNGYTF; v_call: TRBV5-1; j_call: TRBJ1-2; cdr3_length: 13
cdr3_aa: CAWGTGAAYEQYF; v_call: TRBV30; j_call: TRBJ2-7; cdr3_length: 13
cdr3_aa: CASSLVSDTEAFF; v_call: TRBV5-6; j_call: TRBJ1-1; cdr3_length: 13
cdr3_aa: CASSFSGRHGEQFF; v_call: TRBV27; j_call: TRBJ2-1; cdr3_length: 14
cdr3_aa: CASTISGGYEQYF; v_call: TRBV6-6; j_call: TRBJ2-7; cdr3_length: 13
cdr3_aa: CASSLVSNEQFF; v_call: TRBV5-4; j_call: TRBJ2-1; cdr3_length: 12